This T cell receptor (beta chain) is drawn from a study of T cells in Graves' hyperthyroidism and ophthalmopathy. Study in general: Peripheral blood was obtained at initial diagnosis, preceding any treatment.

Authors of the study amplified TCR beta CDR3 regions from RNA transcripts. A set of HTBI primers served as the primers for a first-round RT-PCR of the TCR CDR3. TCRdb independently ran MiXCR on the multiplex PCR reads; one entry per CDR3 protein. The data show about 600,000 distinct CDR3 sequences, with more than 13% seen just once and around 7% held by the top ten. Uncontrolled infection, other autoimmune disease, pregnancy or lactation led to exclusion. In making diagnoses, clinical symptoms, serum thyroxine and TRAb, thyroid ultrasound and orbital computed tomography were all used. Germline CDR1 reads DFQATT; CDR2 reads SNEGSKA (reference sequence). The CDR3 loop spans 19 amino acids. V lost 0 bases and J lost 2; bases outside the gene matches: 16. This clonotype occurred many times.

This receptor was identified in a woman under 30 with Graves' ophthalmopathy. The chain joins TRBV20-1 to TRBJ1-5; 7 nucleotides align to TRBD1. The sequenced sample was blood. The DNA of the CDR3 is TGCAGTGCTAGAGAGACTTCTCTGCGAGGGGGCTTTGGCAATCAGCCCCAGCATTTT. Its protein is CSARETSLRGGFGNQPQHF.